Following are 2 T cell receptor beta chains from one sample sequenced in a study of T-cell reconstitution after alpha-beta-depleted transplantation in children. It was with unique molecular identifiers that the TCRbeta library was prepared. TCRdb re-analysed the PCR reads in MiXCR, keeping a single row per CDR3 protein. Of 200,000 to 250,000 distinct CDR3 sequences listed, around 12% are singletons. Source: PBMCs from the stem cell graft donor, taken from the stem cell graft. These receptors were collected from a human donor who donated a stem cell graft to a child with acute lymphoblastic leukemia.

This clonotype has only a few counts. V and J are TRBV5-6 and TRBJ2-4; D ambiguous. The length of the CDR3 is 15 residues. V was pared by 1 base and J by 1 base, with 9 bases between. Germline CDR1 reads SGHDT; CDR2 reads YYEEEE. CDR3 region: CASSLFEWAKNIQYF. CDR3 bases: TGTGCCAGCAGCTTGTTCGAGTGGGCCAAAAACATTCAGTACTTC.

The sample holds many counts of this clonotype. The chain couples TRBV24-1 to TRBJ2-7, with 7 bases fitting TRBD1. The V segment lost 4 bases and the J segment 2 bases; nucleotides outside the gene matches: 7. CDR1 is KGHDR and CDR2 is SFDVKD in the germline V gene. The CDR3 is 15 residues long. This chain's CDR3 is CATSDTGTDPYEQYF. DNA for the CDR3: TGTGCCACCAGTGACACCGGGACAGACCCCTACGAGCAGTACTTC.